Below, 3 T cell receptor beta chains from the same sample are listed, as sequenced in a study of blood T cell repertoires in COVID-19. The data were produced by immunoSEQ multiplex PCR, yet TCRdb's version contains in-frame clones alone and is incomplete. The table includes about 190,000 clones, around four fifths detected once. Sequencing was performed on peripheral blood. Source of these receptors: a human donor in a cohort sampled during active COVID-19.

The rearrangement links TRBV6-5 to TRBJ1-1; TRBD1 aligns across 11 bases. Trimming at V came to 5 bases and at J to 5 bases, leaving 7 bases not matched to a gene. Germline V gene sequence: CDR1 MNHEY, CDR2 SVGAGI. The CDR3 runs 15 residues. CDR3 sequence: CASSMADRGLTEAFF. CDR3 bases: TGTGCCAGCAGTATGGCGGACAGGGGGCTAACTGAAGCTTTCTTT.

The CDR3 spells CASSLAGFEQEHYGYTF. CDR3 DNA: TGCGCCAGCAGCTTGGCGGGGTTCGAGCAGGAGCACTATGGCTACACCTTC. The gene calls are TRBV5-1 and TRBJ1-2, with no clear D. The length of the CDR3 is 17 residues. CDR1 and CDR2 (germline): SGHRS, YFSETQ. Trimming removed 0 bases at V and 3 bases at J, with 18 bases between.

The chain links TRBV27 to TRBJ1-2; possibly TRBD1 for D (6 bases). CDR3 size: 14 residues. The V gene's germline CDR1 is MNHEY and CDR2 SMNVEV (reference sequence). The V end was cut by 5 bases, the J end by 3 bases, with 13 bases between. DNA of the CDR3: TGTGCCAGCAGTCCTCCGGGACACCACTATGGCTACACCTTC. This encodes CASSPPGHHYGYTF.